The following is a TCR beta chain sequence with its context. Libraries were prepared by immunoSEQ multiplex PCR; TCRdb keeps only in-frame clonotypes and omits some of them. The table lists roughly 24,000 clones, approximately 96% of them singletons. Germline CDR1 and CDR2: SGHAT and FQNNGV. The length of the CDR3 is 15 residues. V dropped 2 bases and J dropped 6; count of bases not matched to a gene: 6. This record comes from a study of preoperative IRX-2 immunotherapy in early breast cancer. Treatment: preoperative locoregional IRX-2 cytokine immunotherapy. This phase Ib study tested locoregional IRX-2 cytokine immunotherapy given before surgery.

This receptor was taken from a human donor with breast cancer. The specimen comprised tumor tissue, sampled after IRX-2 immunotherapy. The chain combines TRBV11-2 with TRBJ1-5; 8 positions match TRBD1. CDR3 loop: CASSLITGGGQPQHF. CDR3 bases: TGTGCCAGCAGCTTAATCACAGGGGGAGGTCAGCCCCAGCATTTT. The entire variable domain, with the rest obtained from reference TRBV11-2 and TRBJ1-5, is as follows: EAGVAQSPRYKIIEKRQSVAFWCNPISGHATLYWYQQILGQGPKLLIQFQNNGVVDDSQLPKDRFSAERLKGVDSTLKIQPAKLEDSAVYLCASSLITGGGQPQHFGDGTRLSIL.